This entry concerns a single T cell receptor beta chain. The assay was immunoSEQ multiplex PCR, and TCRdb's table has in-frame clones only and misses some. The data show some 100,000 clones, about 89% seen once. This record comes from a study of control samples from healthy donors and cancer patients. This TCR was sampled from a woman aged 50 to 65 in good health. Input material: blood.

The CDR3 DNA reads as TGTGCCAGCAGCTCCCGCGCGGGTGGTAAAGATACGCAGTATTTT. Translating gives CASSSRAGGKDTQYF. This rearrangement joins TRBV7-2 to TRBJ2-3; tentatively, D is TRBD2 (5 bases). V was pared by 4 bases and J by 5 bases, with 16 bases between. The CDR3 consists of 15 residues. CDR1 and CDR2 from the germline V gene are SGHTA and FQGNSA.